These 8 T cell receptor beta chains share one sample of origin, sequenced in a study of T cells in Graves' hyperthyroidism and ophthalmopathy (dated by TCRdb to between 2018 and 2020). The method behind the library was multiplex PCR. Instrument used: Illumina HiSeq 2000. The TCR beta CDR3 regions were amplified from the RNA transcripts. The TCR CDR3 was subjected to a first round of RT-PCR using the HTBI primer set and the Qiagen OneStep RT-PCR kit. The public sequencing data were trimmed at Q25 with fastp and processed into clonotypes with MiXCR by TCRdb, which kept only in-frame beta chains. All rows with the same CDR3 protein become a single entry with the most common DNA and genes. The sample records hundreds of thousands of distinct CDR3 sequences, approximately 15% of which are singletons. Around 3.5% of the sample lies in the top ten. Sequencing input: blood. The receptors here all came from a woman between 40 and 50 years old with Graves' ophthalmopathy.

The J gene is TRBJ1-5, the V gene TRBV2, with 12 bases lining up with TRBD1. This CDR3 contains 18 residues. Looked up from germline, CDR1 is SNHLY and CDR2 is FYNNEI. V shed 7 bases and J 5 bases; nucleotides not matched to a gene: 15. CDR3 residues: CASTYTGTGGVGDQPQHF. Here the CDR3 DNA reads TGTGCCAGCACTTACACCGGGACAGGGGGCGTTGGGGATCAGCCCCAGCATTTT.

This clonotype was recorded at least ten times. V is TRBV12-3 or TRBV12-4 and J is TRBJ2-3, with D possibly called TRBD1 or TRBD2 (6 bases each). The CDR3 totals 15 residues. Trimming removed 7 bases at V and 5 bases at J, with 19 bases between. As DNA, the CDR3 is TGTGCCAGCACCTACCTGGGGGGCCATATAGATACGCAGTATTTT. This gives the protein CASTYLGGHIDTQYF.

This clonotype came up many times. The V gene is TRBV12-3 or TRBV12-4, the J gene TRBJ1-1, with TRBD1 as a possible D gene (5 bases). V lost 8 bases to trimming and J lost 6 bases, with 16 bases between them. The CDR3 covers 13 residues. The CDR3 here is CASHLEKGPEAFF. Here the CDR3 DNA reads TGTGCCAGCCATTTGGAAAAGGGACCTGAAGCTTTCTTT.

In this sample, this clonotype turned up many times. The chain couples TRBV30 to TRBJ1-1; D is possibly TRBD1 (5 bases). This CDR3 region has 14 residues. Trimming removed 0 bases at V and 12 bases at J, with 20 bases between. The germline V gene has CDR1 GTSNPN and CDR2 SVGIG (reference sequence). The CDR3 coding sequence is TGTGCCTGGAGTGTACAGCAGGGCTACGTTGGAACTTTCTTT. Protein: CAWSVQQGYVGTFF.

This clonotype was seen ten or more times. The J gene is TRBJ2-5, the V gene TRBV7-2; the D is unclear. This CDR3 has 16 residues. V dropped 2 bases and J dropped 2 bases, with 15 bases sitting between them. The germline V gene has CDR1 SGHTA and CDR2 FQGNSA. The CDR3 is CASSLKSNAIQETQYF. In DNA form, the CDR3 reads TGTGCCAGCAGCTTAAAGTCAAATGCGATTCAAGAGACCCAGTACTTC.

This clonotype was found many times. This rearrangement joins TRBV20-1 to TRBJ2-7; a weak D match, TRBD1 (5 bases). The CDR3 extends over 16 amino acids. With 6 bases removed from V and 2 bases from J, the gap between germline ends came to 23 bases. CDR1 and CDR2 from the germline V gene are DFQATT and SNEGSKA (reference sequence). In nucleotides, the CDR3 is TGCAGTGCCGACCAGGGAAGGGGATTGGGAACCTACGAGCAGTACTTC. Translating gives CSADQGRGLGTYEQYF.

The chain carries TRBV6-1 and TRBJ1-2; D gene unclear. CDR1 and CDR2 from the germline V gene are MNHNS and SASEGT. The CDR3 spans 13 residues. Between the trimmed V and J ends, which lost 2 bases and 7 bases, there was a span of 11 bases. CDR3 nucleotides: TGTGCCAGCAGTGAATCCCCCGGTAGTGGCTACACCTTC. The encoded protein is CASSESPGSGYTF.

In this sample, this clonotype turned up many times. The V call is TRBV6-5, the J call TRBJ1-6; 9 positions agree with TRBD1. V shed 2 bases and J 6 bases; nucleotides not matched to a gene: 2. The CDR3 totals 15 residues. The germline gives CDR1 MNHEY, CDR2 SVGAGI. The CDR3 loop is CASSYEDRGNSPLHF. DNA of the CDR3: TGTGCCAGCAGTTACGAGGACAGGGGTAATTCACCCCTCCACTTT.